This T cell receptor beta chain came from a study of graft-versus-host responses after intestinal transplantation. Study-wide background: In this cohort, recipients had multivisceral, liver-intestinal, or isolated intestinal transplants.

V trimming: 6 bases; J trimming: 7 bases; junction bases outside the gene matches: 6. CDR1 is SQVTM, CDR2 ANQGSEA, per germline. The CDR3 is 13 residues long. Plates contained around 200,000 CFSE-labeled responder cells and around 200,000 irradiated, violet-dye-labeled stimulator cells. Here immunoSEQ multiplex PCR was the method, and the copy in TCRdb shows in-frame clones only, minus some. The sample consists of roughly 8,000 clones, less than 35% of them appearing once. This sequence originates from a human patient who received an intestinal transplant. The J gene is TRBJ2-7, the V gene TRBV29-1; 13 bases are shared with TRBD2. The sample consisted of alloreactive CD8+ T cells from a mixed lymphocyte reaction culture, taken before intestinal transplant. Indicated subset: CFSE-low proliferating T cells sorted from roughly six-day pre-transplant mixed lymphocyte reaction (GvH or HvG direction). The DNA of the CDR3 is TGCAGCGTCGAACTAGCGGGAGGGCGAGAGCAGTACTTC. Its translation: CSVELAGGREQYF.